This is a list of T cell receptor beta chains from one sample in a study of blood T cell repertoires in COVID-19. TCRdb's table, derived via immunoSEQ multiplex PCR, lists solely in-frame clones and lacks some. The sample yields over 250,000 clones, about 80% seen once. Sequenced material: peripheral blood. The source is a woman aged 45 to 65 who had recovered from COVID-19. CDR3s include the opening cysteine and the closing phenylalanine or tryptophan. Fields, in order: D gene, clone size, V gene, CDR3 length, J gene, CDR3 DNA, CDR3 protein. A D gene is named only where the DNA matches it firmly. The size field is filled for only some rows; it gives once, few, many or a size class.

>NA|NA|TRBV5-1|15|TRBJ1-1
TGCGCCAGCAGCTTGTATAACAGACTGAACACTGAAGCTTTCTTT
CASSLYNRLNTEAFF
>NA|NA|TRBV6-5|12|TRBJ2-1
TGTGCCAGCAGTAGTAGGGGCAATGAGCAGTTCTTC
CASSSRGNEQFF
>NA|NA|TRBV30|11|TRBJ1-2
TGTGGCGTATCTTTAAGGGGGAGCTACACCTTC
CGVSLRGSYTF
>NA|NA|TRBV9|15|TRBJ1-4
TGTGCCAGCAGCGTAAGGGAGGGGGTTGGGGAAAAACTGTTTTTT
CASSVREGVGEKLFF
>TRBD1|NA|TRBV7-9|16|TRBJ1-5
TGTGCCAGCAGCTCGATAGGAGGGGGCCGCAATCAGCCCCAGCATTTT
CASSSIGGGRNQPQHF
>NA|NA|TRBV18|13|TRBJ2-5
TGTGCCAGCTCACCACAGAATGAGGAGACCCAGTACTTC
CASSPQNEETQYF
>TRBD2|NA|TRBV9|15|TRBJ2-5
TGTGCCAGCAGCCCCGCGGGGGGCGGGATAGAGACCCAGTACTTC
CASSPAGGGIETQYF
>NA|NA|TRBV28|17|TRBJ2-2
TGTGCCAGCAGTCCCCGGGTAGGCAGGGGCGTCACCGGGGAGCTGTTTTTT
CASSPRVGRGVTGELFF
>NA|NA|TRBV2|13|TRBJ1-5
TGTGCCAGCACCACCGGGTCTCATCAGCCCCAGCATTTT
CASTTGSHQPQHF
>NA|NA|TRBV27|18|TRBJ2-5
TGTGCCAGCAACCCGGGCCGAGGGGGAATCGCCGAATCAGAGACCCAGTACTTC
CASNPGRGGIAESETQYF
>NA|NA|TRBV7-8|15|TRBJ2-7
TGTGCCAGCAGCTTAGAATTTCTAGGTAACCACGAGCAGTACTTC
CASSLEFLGNHEQYF
>NA|NA|TRBV7-9|15|TRBJ2-1
TGTGCCAGCACCCTGAGGGGGAGCTCCTACAATGAGCAGTTCTTC
CASTLRGSSYNEQFF
>NA|NA|TRBV28|20|TRBJ1-5
TGTGCCAGCAGCTCGGGGTCCTCAAATCCGGGGCAGGGGATCGGTCAGCCCCAGCATTTT
CASSSGSSNPGQGIGQPQHF
>NA|NA|TRBV30|14|TRBJ2-7
TGTGCCTGGAACACCGGGACACCTTCCTACGAGCAGTACTTC
CAWNTGTPSYEQYF
>NA|NA|TRBV6-5|14|TRBJ1-1
TGTGCCAGCAGCTTGACTGCCCTAACTACTGAAGCTTTCTTT
CASSLTALTTEAFF
>TRBD2|NA|TRBV7-7|16|TRBJ2-2
TGTGCCAGCAGCTTCCTCGGGGGAGGGCCCACCGGGGAGCTGTTTTTT
CASSFLGGGPTGELFF
>NA|NA|TRBV4-3|15|TRBJ1-2
TGCGCCAGCAGCCAAGCCGTTGCTCCCCACGGTGGCTACACCTTC
CASSQAVAPHGGYTF
>NA|NA|TRBV27|14|TRBJ1-2
TGTGCCAGCAGTCCCTTTCAACGAGACTATGGCTACACCTTC
CASSPFQRDYGYTF
>NA|NA|TRBV5-8|13|TRBJ2-5
TGTGCCAGCAGCCTATACAGCGGAGAGACCCAGTACTTC
CASSLYSGETQYF
>NA|few|TRBV11-2|14|TRBJ2-5
TGTGCCAGCAGCTTAGCCCAGGGTTACGGGACCCAGTACTTC
CASSLAQGYGTQYF
>TRBD1|few|TRBV4-1|15|TRBJ1-3
TGCGCCAGCAGCCAGGCAGGGGGCGCTGGAAACACCATATATTTT
CASSQAGGAGNTIYF
>TRBD1|NA|TRBV4-1|16|TRBJ1-4
TGCGCCAGCAGCCAAGAAACTTGGACAGGGAATGAAAAACTGTTTTTT
CASSQETWTGNEKLFF
>TRBD2|NA|TRBV28|17|TRBJ2-1
TGTGCCAGCAGTTTCCCCGAGGAGCGGGGGGACTACAATGAGCAGTTCTTC
CASSFPEERGDYNEQFF
>TRBD2|NA|TRBV28|13|TRBJ2-1
TGTGCCAGCAGTTCTAGCGGGAGTTATGAGCAGTTCTTC
CASSSSGSYEQFF
>NA|NA|TRBV5-4|15|TRBJ1-4
TGTGCCAGCAGCATGGGAGGAGGGTGGAATGAAAAACTGTTTTTT
CASSMGGGWNEKLFF
>TRBD2|NA|TRBV19|16|TRBJ2-3
TGTGCCAGTAGTATAACGGCTAGCGGGTACACAGATACGCAGTATTTT
CASSITASGYTDTQYF
>NA|NA|TRBV7-7|13|TRBJ2-5
TGTGCCAGCAGCTTTAGTTCCCAAGAGACCCAGTACTTC
CASSFSSQETQYF
>TRBD2|NA|TRBV5-1|15|TRBJ2-3
TGCGCCAGCATGCCACTAGCGGGAGTACGAGATACGCAGTATTTT
CASMPLAGVRDTQYF
>NA|NA|TRBV5-3|18|TRBJ1-2
TGTGCCAGAAGCCGCCCTCGGGCAGGGGAAATGGTCAACTATGGCTACACCTTC
CARSRPRAGEMVNYGYTF
>NA|NA|TRBV5-8|12|TRBJ1-3
TGTGCCAGCAGCTCAGGGGGAAACACCATATATTTT
CASSSGGNTIYF
>TRBD1|NA|TRBV24-1|16|TRBJ2-5
TGTGCCACCAGTGAACCCGGGACAGGGGCGAAAGAGACCCAGTACTTC
CATSEPGTGAKETQYF
>NA|NA|TRBV7-8|12|TRBJ2-3
TGTGCCAGCAGCCCGGTCGGAGATACGCAGTATTTT
CASSPVGDTQYF
>TRBD1|NA|TRBV27|16|TRBJ2-7
TGTGCCAGCAGTTTAGCGACAGGGGACCACTCCTACGAGCAGTACTTC
CASSLATGDHSYEQYF
>TRBD1|NA|TRBV6-5|15|TRBJ1-5
TGTGCCAGCAGCCTTGACAGGGCACCTAATCAGCCCCAGCATTTT
CASSLDRAPNQPQHF
>NA|NA|TRBV21-1|18|TRBJ2-7
TGTGCCAGCAGCAAAAGGGGGGGGACTAGCGGGAGTCCGATCGAGCAGTACTTC
CASSKRGGTSGSPIEQYF
>NA|few|TRBV6-2/TRBV6-3|15|TRBJ2-5
TGTGCCAGCAGTTCCCCCCGGGGAAGTAGTGAGACCCAGTACTTC
CASSSPRGSSETQYF
>NA|NA|TRBV10-3|14|TRBJ2-7
TGTGCCATCAGCGAAAACAGGGACACCTACGAGCAGTACTTC
CAISENRDTYEQYF
>NA|NA|TRBV5-1|17|TRBJ1-3
TGCGCCAGCAGCCGAGATAGGCTCCAGGGCGCTGGAAACACCATATATTTT
CASSRDRLQGAGNTIYF
>NA|NA|TRBV6-2/TRBV6-3|16|TRBJ1-1
TGTGCCAGCAGTTACTCGCTCACGACTATTCGGACTGAAGCTTTCTTT
CASSYSLTTIRTEAFF
>NA|NA|TRBV6-2/TRBV6-3|14|TRBJ1-5
TGTGCCAGCAGTCCCGACATCAGCAATCAGCCCCAGCATTTT
CASSPDISNQPQHF
>NA|NA|TRBV19|13|TRBJ2-7
TGTGCCAGTGTCAAGGCTAGCACCTACGAGCAGTACTTC
CASVKASTYEQYF
>NA|NA|TRBV2|14|TRBJ1-4
TGTGCCAGCAGTGAATACAGGACCAGTGAAAAACTGTTTTTT
CASSEYRTSEKLFF
>NA|NA|TRBV13|15|TRBJ2-1
TGTGCCAGCAGCTTATTGACAGTAAACTACAATGAGCAGTTCTTC
CASSLLTVNYNEQFF
>NA|NA|TRBV2|15|TRBJ1-2
TGTGCCAGCAGTACTCTCTGGGGGGGGAACTATGGCTACACCTTC
CASSTLWGGNYGYTF
>NA|few|TRBV13|14|TRBJ2-1
TGTGCCAGCAGCTCTCTAGGAACAGGGCATGAGCAGTTCTTC
CASSSLGTGHEQFF
>NA|NA|TRBV6-4|17|TRBJ2-7
TGTGCCAGCAGTGACTTCGAGGGGGGAGGGCATCTCTACGAGCAGTACTTC
CASSDFEGGGHLYEQYF
>NA|NA|TRBV5-1|14|TRBJ2-3
TGCGCCAGCAGCTTGGGAGGTTTGGCAGATACGCAGTATTTT
CASSLGGLADTQYF
>TRBD1|many|TRBV11-2|14|TRBJ1-1
TGTGCCAGCAGCATAGGGACAGGGAGTACTGAAGCTTTCTTT
CASSIGTGSTEAFF
>NA|NA|TRBV28|12|TRBJ1-5
TGTGCCAGCAGTTTTAGTGATCAGCCCCAGCATTTT
CASSFSDQPQHF
>NA|NA|TRBV27|14|TRBJ1-6
TGTGCCAGCAGTTTGAAGGGGAACTATTCACCCCTCCACTTT
CASSLKGNYSPLHF
>TRBD2|NA|TRBV7-2|14|TRBJ2-1
TGTGCCAGCAGCTGGACTAGCCCCTACAATGAGCAGTTCTTC
CASSWTSPYNEQFF
>NA|NA|TRBV6-2/TRBV6-3|11|TRBJ2-1
TGTGCCAGCAGTCCGCCGGGGGAGCAGTTCTTC
CASSPPGEQFF
>TRBD1|NA|TRBV10-1|14|TRBJ2-3
TGCGCCAGCAGAGTTGAGGACAGGGCAGATACGCAGTATTTT
CASRVEDRADTQYF
>NA|NA|TRBV19|15|TRBJ2-7
TGTGCCAGTAGTCTAAGGGACTCCTCCTCCCGGGGGCAGTACTTC
CASSLRDSSSRGQYF
>TRBD1|NA|TRBV7-8|15|TRBJ1-1
TGTGCCAGCAGCTCGTCGACAGGGGCGAACACTGAAGCTTTCTTT
CASSSSTGANTEAFF
>TRBD1|few|TRBV5-1|16|TRBJ2-1
TGCGCCAGCAGCTGGGGGGACAGGGGGCGCAACAATGAGCAGTTCTTC
CASSWGDRGRNNEQFF
>NA|NA|TRBV15|15|TRBJ1-1
TGTGCCACCAGCAGAGATCGGCCAGGCAACACTGAAGCTTTCTTT
CATSRDRPGNTEAFF
>TRBD1|NA|TRBV11-3|15|TRBJ2-2
TGTGCCAGCAGCTTCACAGGGGTGAACACCGGGGAGCTGTTTTTT
CASSFTGVNTGELFF
>NA|NA|TRBV7-2|12|TRBJ2-7
TGTGCCAGCAGCTCCGTCCCCTACGAGCAGTACTTC
CASSSVPYEQYF